What follows is one TCR beta chain and its context. No antigen is known for it. Germline V gives CDR1 SNHLY, CDR2 FYNNEI. The CDR3 consists of 15 residues. Trimming cost V 1 base and J 3 bases; bases outside gene matches: 4. One entry per CDR3 protein, called by TCRdb with MiXCR from the reads. The sample has about 230,000 distinct CDR3 sequences, over 20% seen once. These data belong to a study of T cell repertoires in cytomegalovirus infection. Study-level results: Clonotype analysis showed dominance of the ex vivo response by HLA-C-restricted CMV-specific TCR beta clonotypes.

This chain connects TRBV2 to TRBJ2-7; 9 nucleotides agree with TRBD2. Sequenced material: CD8+ T cells from PBMCs. The source is a human donor in good health (CMV status not recorded). Some clones in this sample may be carry-over from other donors' samples. The CDR3: CASSEDGTSFYEQYF. The CDR3 nucleotides are TGTGCCAGCAGTGAAGACGGGACTAGCTTCTACGAGCAGTACTTC.